Listed below are T cell receptor beta chains from one sample, sequenced in a study of blood T cell repertoires in COVID-19. The assay was immunoSEQ multiplex PCR, and TCRdb's table has in-frame clones only and misses some. The data contain 130,000 to 150,000 clones, roughly 80% of them singletons. The source material was peripheral blood. The receptors stem from a man aged 45 to 65 with active or convalescent COVID-19. Each CDR3 is given with its conserved first and last residue. Fields, in order: D gene, V gene, clone size, J gene, CDR3 length, CDR3 protein, CDR3 DNA. The D gene is left open where the match is weak. Where a row states a size, it is once, few, many or the class of an expanded clone; other rows omit it.

TRBD2,TRBV9,NA,TRBJ2-7,16,CASSSGLAGVPEMQYF,TGTGCCAGCAGCTCGGGACTAGCGGGAGTTCCTGAGATGCAGTACTTC
NA,TRBV30,once,TRBJ2-1,14,CAWSLASSYNEQFF,TGTGCCTGGAGTTTGGCTAGCTCCTACAATGAGCAGTTCTTC
TRBD1,TRBV6-5,NA,TRBJ2-7,16,CASSYDGTGVGYEQYF,TGTGCCAGCAGTTACGATGGGACAGGGGTTGGGTACGAGCAGTACTTC
TRBD2,TRBV7-3,NA,TRBJ2-7,14,CASSLSGLADEQYF,TGTGCCAGCAGCTTATCGGGGCTAGCGGACGAGCAGTACTTC
NA,TRBV27,NA,TRBJ2-1,13,CASSLSSHNEQFF,TGTGCCAGCAGTTTATCGAGCCACAATGAGCAGTTCTTC
NA,TRBV6-6,NA,TRBJ1-2,14,CASSPEGGGNGYTF,TGTGCCAGCAGCCCCGAGGGGGGGGGTAATGGCTACACCTTC
TRBD2,TRBV19,NA,TRBJ2-7,17,CASSIKLAGATAYEQYF,TGTGCCAGTAGTATAAAACTAGCGGGAGCTACCGCCTACGAGCAGTACTTC
TRBD2,TRBV5-1,NA,TRBJ2-2,16,CASSPGTSVNGGELFF,TGCGCCAGCAGCCCCGGGACTAGCGTGAATGGCGGGGAGCTGTTTTTT
NA,TRBV15,NA,TRBJ2-5,16,CATSREQGGDGETQYF,TGTGCCACCAGCAGGGAACAGGGGGGGGATGGAGAGACCCAGTACTTC
TRBD1,TRBV5-1,NA,TRBJ1-1,15,CASSLVGTANTEAFF,TGCGCCAGCAGCTTAGTAGGGACAGCGAACACTGAAGCTTTCTTT
TRBD1,TRBV18,NA,TRBJ2-7,14,CASSISGTDYEQYF,TGTGCCAGCAGCATCTCCGGGACAGATTACGAGCAGTACTTC
NA,TRBV6-5,NA,TRBJ1-6,14,CASTDTLYNSPLHF,TGTGCCAGCACGGACACGTTATATAATTCACCCCTCCACTTT
NA,TRBV7-9,NA,TRBJ2-3,16,CASSSRSGAHRDTQYF,TGTGCCAGCAGCTCCCGAAGCGGAGCTCATAGGGATACGCAGTATTTT
NA,TRBV7-9,NA,TRBJ1-5,14,CASSLVGADQPQHF,TGTGCCAGCAGCTTAGTGGGGGCTGATCAGCCCCAGCATTTT
NA,TRBV7-3,NA,TRBJ2-3,12,CASSPNTDTQYF,TGTGCCAGCAGCCCAAACACAGATACGCAGTATTTT
TRBD2,TRBV29-1,NA,TRBJ2-1,15,CSAQGGVFSYNEQFF,TGCAGCGCCCAGGGAGGGGTATTTTCCTACAATGAGCAGTTCTTC
TRBD1,TRBV5-1,NA,TRBJ1-1,14,CASSGQGGVTEAFF,TGCGCCAGCAGCGGTCAGGGGGGTGTCACTGAAGCTTTCTTT
TRBD2,TRBV24-1,NA,TRBJ2-5,14,CATSSSSGKETQYF,TGTGCCACCAGTTCCTCTAGCGGGAAGGAGACCCAGTACTTC
NA,TRBV28,once,TRBJ1-1,18,CASSPPDRGIAMNTEAFF,TGTGCCAGCAGTCCTCCCGACCGGGGTATCGCCATGAACACTGAAGCTTTCTTT
NA,TRBV12-3/TRBV12-4,NA,TRBJ1-4,12,CASGARNEKLFF,TGTGCCAGCGGGGCGAGGAATGAAAAACTGTTTTTT
TRBD2,TRBV11-2,NA,TRBJ2-1,18,CASSSLVAGGIYYNEQFF,TGTGCCAGCAGCTCCCTGGTAGCGGGAGGGATCTACTACAATGAGCAGTTCTTC
NA,TRBV28,NA,TRBJ2-2,15,CASTLDSLYTGELFF,TGTGCCAGCACCTTGGACAGTCTATACACCGGGGAGCTGTTTTTT
TRBD2,TRBV2,NA,TRBJ2-1,15,CASISREREVNEQFF,TGTGCCAGCATATCTCGGGAGCGGGAGGTGAATGAGCAGTTCTTC
TRBD2,TRBV5-1,once,TRBJ2-5,16,CASSLDSSGRSETQYF,TGCGCCAGCAGCTTGGATAGTAGCGGGAGATCGGAGACCCAGTACTTC
NA,TRBV7-4,NA,TRBJ1-2,14,CASSYSHPCPGYTF,TGTGCCAGCAGCTACTCCCACCCCTGCCCGGGCTACACCTTC
NA,TRBV4-2,NA,TRBJ2-1,17,CASSQDPLFSGTQGGFF,TGTGCCAGCAGCCAAGACCCCCTATTCTCCGGGACACAAGGTGGGTTCTTC
NA,TRBV5-5,NA,TRBJ2-7,14,CASSIPGNDYEQYF,TGTGCCAGCAGCATCCCCGGGAACGACTACGAGCAGTACTTC
NA,TRBV7-2,NA,TRBJ1-2,15,CASSSATATNYGYTF,TGTGCCAGCAGCTCCGCGACAGCCACTAACTATGGCTACACCTTC
TRBD1,TRBV5-1,once,TRBJ1-4,15,CASSIRQGKNEKLFF,TGCGCCAGCAGCATTCGACAGGGGAAAAATGAAAAACTGTTTTTT
NA,TRBV7-6,NA,TRBJ2-2,18,CASSLFGGRVLNTGELFF,TGTGCCAGCAGCTTATTTGGGGGCAGGGTTCTGAACACCGGGGAGCTGTTTTTT
TRBD1,TRBV6-4,few,TRBJ2-7,14,CASRVKGQDYEQYF,TGTGCCAGCAGGGTCAAGGGACAGGACTACGAGCAGTACTTC
NA,TRBV7-8,NA,TRBJ2-1,12,CASSLVRNEQFF,TGTGCCAGCAGCTTAGTTAGAAATGAGCAGTTCTTC
TRBD2,TRBV27,NA,TRBJ2-7,17,CASSSLGGLAGGGEQYF,TGTGCCAGCAGTTCCCTCGGGGGACTAGCGGGAGGTGGTGAGCAGTACTTC
NA,TRBV19,NA,TRBJ2-5,16,CASSMNRESIEETQYF,TGTGCCAGTAGTATGAACAGGGAGTCCATCGAGGAGACCCAGTACTTC
NA,TRBV6-1,NA,TRBJ1-3,14,CASSEQGFGNTIYF,TGTGCCAGCAGTGAACAGGGTTTTGGAAACACCATATATTTT
NA,TRBV5-1,NA,TRBJ1-4,14,CASSLSTTNEKLFF,TGCGCCAGCAGCTTGAGCACAACTAATGAAAAACTGTTTTTT
NA,TRBV9,NA,TRBJ1-1,14,CASSAWGRNAEAFF,TGTGCCAGCAGCGCGTGGGGGCGCAACGCTGAAGCTTTCTTT
TRBD2,TRBV9,NA,TRBJ2-5,17,CASSVEGSGSFSETQYF,TGTGCCAGCAGCGTAGAAGGTAGCGGGTCTTTCTCAGAGACCCAGTACTTC
TRBD1,TRBV7-3,NA,TRBJ2-2,15,CASSLISRGPGELFF,TGTGCCAGCAGCTTAATATCCAGGGGGCCCGGGGAGCTGTTTTTT
TRBD1,TRBV6-5,NA,TRBJ2-7,15,CASSYMTGGRGEQYF,TGTGCCAGCAGTTACATGACAGGGGGCAGGGGCGAGCAGTACTTC
TRBD2,TRBV30,once,TRBJ2-3,15,CAWTAIAGITDTQYF,TGTGCCTGGACCGCTATAGCGGGAATCACAGATACGCAGTATTTT
TRBD2,TRBV9,once,TRBJ2-5,16,CASSVLAGGAQETQYF,TGTGCCAGCAGCGTTTTAGCGGGAGGGGCCCAAGAGACCCAGTACTTC
NA,TRBV4-1,NA,TRBJ1-2,15,CASSQELGANYGYTF,TGCGCCAGCAGCCAAGAGCTGGGGGCCAACTATGGCTACACCTTC
NA,TRBV28,NA,TRBJ2-3,15,CASRGRDVNGDTQYF,TGTGCCAGCAGAGGGCGGGATGTTAACGGGGATACGCAGTATTTT
NA,TRBV7-8,NA,TRBJ2-1,15,CASSLVLEGYNEQFF,TGTGCCAGCAGCTTAGTCCTAGAGGGTTACAATGAGCAGTTCTTC
NA,TRBV27,NA,TRBJ2-6,13,CASSLSGPGVLTF,TGTGCCAGCAGTTTATCCGGCCCCGGGGTCCTGACTTTC
TRBD2,TRBV2,NA,TRBJ2-5,16,CASSETTSGDQETQYF,TGTGCCAGCAGTGAGACGACTAGCGGGGACCAAGAGACCCAGTACTTC
TRBD1,TRBV10-2,NA,TRBJ2-7,15,CASSGSSGQPYEQYF,TGCGCCAGCAGTGGGAGTTCGGGACAGCCCTACGAGCAGTACTTC
NA,TRBV28,NA,TRBJ2-1,16,CASSKGIAAAYNEQFF,TGTGCCAGCAGTAAAGGGATAGCGGCTGCCTACAATGAGCAGTTCTTC
TRBD1,TRBV7-9,NA,TRBJ2-7,14,CASRSAGTGGEQYF,TGTGCCAGCAGATCTGCCGGGACAGGGGGCGAGCAGTACTTC
NA,TRBV27,NA,TRBJ1-2,11,CASGRLEGYTF,TGTGCCAGCGGGAGGCTGGAGGGCTACACCTTC
NA,TRBV27,NA,TRBJ2-1,14,CASSFPGGNNEQFF,TGTGCCAGCAGTTTCCCCGGGGGAAACAATGAGCAGTTCTTC
TRBD1,TRBV5-8,NA,TRBJ2-3,15,CASSYGTGVTDTQYF,TGTGCCAGCAGCTACGGGACAGGGGTCACAGATACGCAGTATTTT
NA,TRBV7-2,few,TRBJ2-7,15,CASSREHSSYSEQYF,TGTGCCAGCAGCAGAGAGCATTCTAGCTACTCCGAGCAGTACTTC
TRBD1,TRBV27,NA,TRBJ1-2,16,CASSSNRDREFSGYTF,TGTGCCAGCAGTTCAAATCGGGACAGGGAATTTAGCGGCTACACCTTC
NA,TRBV5-1,NA,TRBJ2-3,16,CASSLGPGTSTDTQYF,TGCGCCAGCAGCTTAGGGCCAGGGACTAGCACAGATACGCAGTATTTT
NA,TRBV27,NA,TRBJ1-6,12,CASKGYNSPLHF,TGTGCCAGCAAGGGGTATAATTCACCCCTCCACTTT
NA,TRBV18,once,TRBJ2-1,16,CASSPFATQFNNEQFF,TGTGCCAGCTCACCCTTCGCGACTCAGTTTAATAATGAGCAGTTCTTC
NA,TRBV9,NA,TRBJ1-2,15,CASSAEPGKNYGYTF,TGTGCCAGCAGCGCTGAACCCGGGAAGAACTATGGCTACACCTTC
NA,TRBV5-1,NA,TRBJ2-7,14,CASSLASGAYEQYF,TGCGCCAGCAGCTTGGCATCCGGGGCCTACGAGCAGTACTTC